This TCR beta chain originates from a study of blood T cell repertoires in COVID-19. Looking at the study overall: PBMCs, B-cell-depleted T cells, or T cells provided the cDNA or gDNA that made up the material.

Only in-frame clones appear in the TCRdb table, and some are missing; sequencing was by immunoSEQ multiplex PCR. The sample consists of about 180,000 clones, 70% to 90% of them appearing once. The CDR3 runs 15 residues. The V gene end was trimmed by 5 bases and the J gene end by 2 bases; junction bases not matched to a gene: 5. Germline CDR1 reads SGHRS; CDR2 reads YFSETQ. The clonotype originates from a human donor with active or convalescent COVID-19. The donor label of this sample is uncertain. The rearrangement uses TRBV5-1 and TRBJ1-1; 11 bases fit TRBD1. The sample comprised peripheral blood. The CDR3 reads CASSRTGGVNTEAFF. CDR3 DNA sequence: TGCGCCAGCAGTCGGACAGGGGGCGTAAACACTGAAGCTTTCTTT.